This record covers a single TCR beta chain. Its antigen remains unidentified. Produced via immunoSEQ multiplex PCR; TCRdb's table is partial and in-frame only. The profile shows 150,000 to 200,000 clones, 90% to 95% of them singletons. The germline CDR1 and CDR2 sequences are SGHKS and YYEKEE (reference sequence). The V end was cut by 0 bases, the J end by 9 bases, with 16 bases between. The CDR3 is 14 amino acids. The sample is drawn from a study of T cell responses to AZD1222 COVID-19 vaccine. Study findings and constraints: The donor group comprised mostly white British people and more females; the analysis possibly underestimated clonal diversity.

Second doses at about 4 or about 12 weeks were pooled. The source is an adult who received the AZD1222 COVID-19 vaccine. This rearrangement joins TRBV5-5 to TRBJ2-7, with D perhaps TRBD2 (6 bases). The material was peripheral blood, obtained 28 days after the second AZD1222 dose. For the CDR3, the DNA is TGTGCCAGCAGCTTGGCGGGAGTGGGGAGCGGGCAGTACTTC. This sequence encodes CASSLAGVGSGQYF.